Presented here are 18 T cell receptor beta chains from one specimen sequenced in a study of T-cell reconstitution after alpha-beta-depleted transplantation in children. For TCRbeta, the library was prepared with unique molecular identifiers. TCRdb re-called the PCR reads through MiXCR, storing one row per CDR3 protein. This sample has roughly 240,000 distinct CDR3 sequences, with 8.2% found just once. The sample consisted of PBMCs, mostly from graft donor cells, taken 180 days after TCRalphabeta/CD19-depleted stem cell transplant. Receptors were obtained from a male patient between 5 and 17 years old who had a stem cell transplant for acute lymphoblastic leukemia, so the T cells may come from the graft donor.

This clonotype was counted many times. The DNA of the CDR3 is TGCGCCAGCAGCTTGGTGATAGCGGATGAGCAGTTCTTC. It codes for CASSLVIADEQFF. V usage is TRBV5-1 and J usage is TRBJ2-1; possibly TRBD2 for D (6 bases). The CDR3 has 13 amino acids. V lost 0 bases and J lost 8, with 9 bases in between. Per the germline V gene, CDR1 is SGHRS and CDR2 is YFSETQ.

At least ten counts were recorded for this clonotype. This rearrangement joins TRBV10-3 to TRBJ1-5; D possibly corresponds to TRBD1 (6 bases). The V gene lost 4 bases and the J gene lost 2 bases, with 15 bases spanning the gap. Germline V gene data show CDR1 as ENHRY and CDR2 as SYGVKD. This CDR3 is 16 amino acids long. The CDR3 region has the DNA TGTGCCATCAGTGCTGGGGGGCAGGGAGGCAATCAGCCCCAGCATTTT. Its translation is CAISAGGQGGNQPQHF.

In this sample, this clonotype turned up a few times. J is TRBJ2-5 and V is TRBV6-5; 8 positions match TRBD2. V shed 6 bases, J shed 6 bases, and the junction held 3 bases outside the gene matches. The CDR3 is 12 amino acids. Germline CDR1 MNHEY, CDR2 SVGAGI. CDR3 protein: CASRAGGKTQYF. The CDR3 nucleotides read TGTGCCAGCAGGGCGGGGGGTAAGACCCAGTACTTC.

This clonotype was detected ten times or more. The J gene is TRBJ2-5, the V gene TRBV29-1; 12 nucleotides align to TRBD2. The V gene end was trimmed by 4 bases and the J gene end by 4 bases; junction bases not matched to a gene: 10. The CDR3 spans 16 residues. Germline V gene sequence: CDR1 SQVTM, CDR2 ANQGSEA. CDR3 residues: CSVVGLAGNPRETQYF. The CDR3 nucleotides are TGCAGCGTTGTCGGACTAGCGGGGAATCCCCGAGAGACCCAGTACTTC.

This clonotype was observed many times. J is TRBJ1-1 and V is TRBV7-3, with TRBD1 as a possible D gene (6 bases). There are 14 residues in the CDR3. V was cut by 2 bases and J by 8 bases, with 15 bases left in between. Germline V gene data show CDR1 as SGHTA and CDR2 as FQGTGA. This CDR3 reads CASSLQGISTEAFF. The CDR3 bases are TGTGCCAGCAGCTTACAGGGGATATCCACCGAAGCTTTCTTT.

This clonotype appeared many times. The rearrangement joins TRBV12-3 or TRBV12-4 to TRBJ2-7, with 7 positions matching TRBD1. The J segment lost 6 bases and the V segment lost 3 bases, leaving 8 bases of the junction unmatched. CDR3 size: 14 residues. The CDR3 here is CASSFSLDRPEQYF. Here the CDR3 DNA reads TGTGCCAGCAGTTTCTCCTTGGACAGGCCCGAGCAGTACTTC.

This clonotype was recorded at least ten times. V gene TRBV9 combines with J gene TRBJ1-2; TRBD1 agrees at 8 bases. CDR3 length: 15 residues. Germline CDR1 and CDR2: SGDLS and YYNGEE. V was clipped by 2 bases and J by 7 bases; unmatched bases: 10. The CDR3 region has the DNA TGTGCCAGCAGCGTCGGGACAGGTGGAGCCTCTGGCTACACCTTC. Its protein product is CASSVGTGGASGYTF.

The CDR3 DNA sequence: TGCAGTGCTCCGGGAATCCGGACAGGGGAGGGATTAGAGACCCAGTACTTC. Translating it yields CSAPGIRTGEGLETQYF. The V call is TRBV20-1, the J call TRBJ2-5, with 9 nucleotides matching TRBD1. Per germline, CDR1 DFQATT and CDR2 SNEGSKA (reference sequence). J lost 4 bases, V lost 5 bases, and 17 bases had no gene match. The CDR3 runs to 17 residues.

Many counts were recorded for this clonotype. The chain carries TRBV27 and TRBJ1-1; tentative D call: TRBD1 (5 bases). The length of the CDR3 is 12 residues. Germline loops: CDR1 MNHEY, CDR2 SMNVEV (reference sequence). Trimming pared 6 bases from V and 4 bases from J, leaving 9 bases between. The CDR3 coding sequence is TGTGCCAGCAGCAGGGCCGGCACTGAAGCTTTCTTT. It translates to CASSRAGTEAFF.

This clonotype was counted many times. V gene TRBV6-5 combines with J gene TRBJ1-1; 7 positions match TRBD1. The germline gives CDR1 MNHEY, CDR2 SVGAGI. The CDR3 sequence is 17 residues long. V trimming: 4 bases; J trimming: 4 bases; junction bases outside the gene matches: 15. Here the CDR3 reads CASSLSNRGLGITEAFF. CDR3 in DNA: TGTGCCAGCAGTTTGAGTAACAGGGGATTAGGTATCACTGAAGCTTTCTTT.

This clonotype was counted many times. The J gene is TRBJ2-2, the V gene TRBV5-1, with D perhaps assigned TRBD1 or TRBD2 (6 bases each). Germline loops: CDR1 SGHRS, CDR2 YFSETQ. V was trimmed by 4 bases and J by 6 bases, leaving 10 bases between them. The CDR3 length is 13 residues. CDR3 sequence reads: CASSPRGPGELFF. DNA of the CDR3: TGCGCCAGCAGCCCACGGGGGCCCGGGGAGCTGTTTTTT.

This clonotype was detected many times. This chain connects TRBV2 to TRBJ2-1; D not resolved. The germline gives CDR1 SNHLY, CDR2 FYNNEI. The length of the CDR3 is 16 residues. Deletions cut 6 bases from V and 10 bases from J, with 25 bases between. The DNA for the CDR3 is TGTGCCAGCAGGGCCTACAGAGTGGTTTCTAGAGGCGAGCAGTTCTTC. As protein: CASRAYRVVSRGEQFF.

This clonotype was found many times. V is TRBV10-3 and J is TRBJ2-3, with D unresolved. Trimming removed 8 bases at V and 2 bases at J, with 14 bases between. This CDR3 spans 14 amino acids. Germline CDR1 and CDR2: ENHRY and SYGVKD. CDR3 DNA sequence: TGTGCCATCGTACAGAACAATTTCACAGATACGCAGTATTTT. Translation gives CAIVQNNFTDTQYF.

The V and J genes are TRBV5-6 and TRBJ2-1, with 9 bases lining up with TRBD2. Looked up from germline, CDR1 is SGHDT and CDR2 is YYEEEE. The CDR3 consists of 13 residues. The J segment lost 9 bases and the V segment lost 4 bases, leaving 5 bases of the junction unmatched. This CDR3 is CASSPGLAFEQFF. Written as DNA, the CDR3 is TGTGCCAGCAGCCCCGGACTAGCGTTTGAGCAGTTCTTC.

This clonotype was observed a few times. The chain joins TRBV12-3 or TRBV12-4 to TRBJ1-1; 8 bases align to TRBD1. The J segment lost 3 bases and the V segment lost 7 bases, leaving 7 bases of the junction unmatched. CDR3 length: 14 residues. In nucleotides, the CDR3 is TGTGCCAGCACCTACAGGGGGAAGGACACTGAAGCTTTCTTT. Protein sequence: CASTYRGKDTEAFF.

This clonotype was found many times. The chain combines TRBV28 with TRBJ2-2; TRBD2 might be the D (6 bases). The CDR3 spans 17 residues. Germline V gene data show CDR1 as MDHEN and CDR2 as SYDVKM. With 7 bases removed from V and 0 bases from J, the gap between germline ends came to 18 bases. As DNA, the CDR3 is TGTGCCAGCACCCCACTAGCTGCTGGGACGAACACCGGGGAGCTGTTTTTT. It specifies CASTPLAAGTNTGELFF.

In its sample, this clonotype was seen many times. The chain has TRBV12-3 or TRBV12-4 and TRBJ2-5; D could derive from TRBD1 or TRBD2 (5 bases each). CDR3 length: 17 amino acids. Trimming left V 6 bases short and J 2 bases short, with 22 bases between. DNA of the CDR3: TGTGCCAGCAGCCCGGGGATGGACACCTCGATACAAGAGACCCAGTACTTC. Translated: CASSPGMDTSIQETQYF.

Ten or more counts support this clonotype. The chain couples TRBV2 to TRBJ2-1, with 13 bases identical to TRBD2. V was clipped by 0 bases and J by 13 bases; unmatched bases: 9. In germline, CDR1 is SNHLY, CDR2 FYNNEI. This CDR3 comprises 16 residues. For the CDR3, the DNA is TGTGCCAGCAGTGAAGCGCGGCGGACTAGCGGGAGCGAACAGTTCTTC. This encodes CASSEARRTSGSEQFF. Full variable domain (rest looked up from reference TRBV2 and TRBJ2-1): EPEVTQTPSHQVTQMGQEVILRCVPISNHLYFYWYRQILGQKVEFLVSFYNNEISEKSEIFDDQFSVERPDGSNFTLKIRSTKLEDSAMYFCASSEARRTSGSEQFFGPGTRLTVL.